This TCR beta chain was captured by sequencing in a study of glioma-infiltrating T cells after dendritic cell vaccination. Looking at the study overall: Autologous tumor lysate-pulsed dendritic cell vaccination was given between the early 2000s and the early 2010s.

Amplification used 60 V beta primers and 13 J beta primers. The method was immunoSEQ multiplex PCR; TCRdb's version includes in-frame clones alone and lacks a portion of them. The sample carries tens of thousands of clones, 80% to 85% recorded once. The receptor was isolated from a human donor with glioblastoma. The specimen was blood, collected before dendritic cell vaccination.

The CDR3, as DNA: TGTGCCAGCTCACCACTCGAGGGATCTGGGGCCAACGTCCTGACTTTC. Its translation: CASSPLEGSGANVLTF. The chain couples TRBV18 to TRBJ2-6; D might be TRBD2 (5 bases). There are 16 residues in the CDR3. Trimming took off 1 base at V and 1 base at J, with 8 bases between the two ends. CDR1 and CDR2 (germline): KGHSH, LQKENI.